This is a list of T cell receptor beta chains from one sample in a study of T cell responses to AZD1222 COVID-19 vaccine. Generated by immunoSEQ multiplex PCR, the TCRdb table keeps only in-frame clones and is missing some. Here the sample spans 140,000 to 150,000 clones, approximately 90% being singletons. The sequenced sample was peripheral blood, obtained on day 0 of AZD1222 vaccination. Receptor source: an adult in good health. CDR3s include the opening cysteine and the closing phenylalanine or tryptophan. The order of the fields is CDR3 protein, CDR3 DNA, clone size, V gene, D gene, J gene. D genes are given only for firm matches. Part of the rows lack a size; the others show once, few, many or a class for expanded clones.

CDR3: CASSPHPAGLYGYTF; DNA: TGTGCCAGCAGCCCGCATCCGGCAGGGCTCTATGGCTACACCTTC; size: NA; V: TRBV7-2; D: NA; J: TRBJ1-2
CDR3: CASSVRGETEAFF; DNA: TGTGCCAGCAGTGTCAGGGGGGAGACTGAAGCTTTCTTT; size: NA; V: TRBV28; D: TRBD1; J: TRBJ1-1
CDR3: CASSSRHIGELFF; DNA: TGTGCCAGCTCGTCTAGACACATCGGGGAGCTGTTTTTT; size: NA; V: TRBV6-4; D: NA; J: TRBJ2-2
CDR3: CASAGRLNEKLFF; DNA: TGTGCCAGCGCGGGACGGTTAAATGAAAAACTGTTTTTT; size: NA; V: TRBV12-3/TRBV12-4; D: NA; J: TRBJ1-4
CDR3: CASRGGETQYF; DNA: TGTGCCAGCAGGGGGGGGGAGACCCAGTACTTC; size: NA; V: TRBV6-6; D: TRBD2; J: TRBJ2-5
CDR3: CASRLLAFSYEQYF; DNA: TGTGCCAGCAGACTACTAGCATTCTCCTACGAGCAGTACTTC; size: NA; V: TRBV6-5; D: NA; J: TRBJ2-7
CDR3: CASSPRTGSQETQYF; DNA: TGTGCCAGCAGCCCGCGGACAGGGAGCCAAGAGACCCAGTACTTC; size: NA; V: TRBV9; D: TRBD1; J: TRBJ2-5
CDR3: CASSKFLDTQYF; DNA: TGTGCCAGCAGTAAGTTTTTGGATACGCAGTATTTT; size: once; V: TRBV6-2/TRBV6-3; D: NA; J: TRBJ2-3
CDR3: CASSLNSESPYEQYF; DNA: TGTGCCAGCAGCTTGAACTCAGAGTCCCCCTACGAGCAGTACTTC; size: NA; V: TRBV5-5; D: NA; J: TRBJ2-7
CDR3: CASSLATANTGELFF; DNA: TGTGCCAGCAGCTTGGCCACTGCGAACACCGGGGAGCTGTTTTTT; size: NA; V: TRBV5-4; D: NA; J: TRBJ2-2
CDR3: CASSERGQFEKLFF; DNA: TGCGCCAGCAGTGAGAGGGGGCAATTCGAAAAACTGTTTTTT; size: NA; V: TRBV10-2; D: TRBD1; J: TRBJ1-4
CDR3: CASSLRSLQGGNEQFF; DNA: TGTGCCAGCAGCTTACGGTCGCTACAGGGGGGCAATGAGCAGTTCTTC; size: NA; V: TRBV11-3; D: TRBD1; J: TRBJ2-1
CDR3: CASSRISMGPQGYTF; DNA: TGTGCCAGCAGCCGAATATCTATGGGCCCGCAGGGCTACACCTTC; size: NA; V: TRBV5-6; D: NA; J: TRBJ1-2
CDR3: CASSWARGLTTEAFF; DNA: TGTGCCAGCAGCTGGGCTAGGGGGTTGACCACTGAAGCTTTCTTT; size: few; V: TRBV11-2; D: NA; J: TRBJ1-1
CDR3: CASSPLAGSYNEQFF; DNA: TGCGCCAGCAGCCCCCTAGCGGGATCCTACAATGAGCAGTTCTTC; size: NA; V: TRBV5-1; D: TRBD2; J: TRBJ2-1
CDR3: CASSLASGNTDTQYF; DNA: TGTGCCAGCAGCTTAGCTAGTGGAAACACAGATACGCAGTATTTT; size: NA; V: TRBV7-9; D: NA; J: TRBJ2-3
CDR3: CASSETIFSGMALYEQYF; DNA: TGCGCCAGCAGTGAGACTATCTTTAGCGGGATGGCTCTCTACGAGCAGTACTTC; size: once; V: TRBV10-2; D: TRBD2; J: TRBJ2-7
CDR3: CASSPGAMNTGELFF; DNA: TGTGCCAGCAGCCCCGGGGCAATGAACACCGGGGAGCTGTTTTTT; size: NA; V: TRBV9; D: NA; J: TRBJ2-2
CDR3: CSASRRVGSYEQYF; DNA: TGCAGTGCTAGTAGGCGAGTGGGCTCCTACGAGCAGTACTTC; size: NA; V: TRBV20-1; D: NA; J: TRBJ2-7
CDR3: CASRDLTRGYEQYF; DNA: TGTGCCAGCAGGGACCTTACGAGGGGCTACGAGCAGTACTTC; size: NA; V: TRBV21-1; D: NA; J: TRBJ2-7
CDR3: CASSGLLNYGYTF; DNA: TGTGCCAGCAGTGGGCTTCTTAACTATGGCTACACCTTC; size: once; V: TRBV2; D: NA; J: TRBJ1-2
CDR3: CASRNPGTVKGNTIYF; DNA: TGTGCCAGCAGGAACCCCGGGACAGTGAAAGGAAACACCATATATTTT; size: NA; V: TRBV2; D: TRBD1; J: TRBJ1-3
CDR3: CASSLTMRERDEQFF; DNA: TGTGCCAGCAGCTTAACGATGAGGGAGAGGGATGAGCAGTTCTTC; size: few; V: TRBV7-3; D: NA; J: TRBJ2-1
CDR3: CASSLSGQVGRRAFF; DNA: TGTGCCAGCAGCCTGTCGGGACAGGTCGGTCGGAGGGCTTTCTTT; size: NA; V: TRBV11-1; D: TRBD1; J: TRBJ1-1
CDR3: CASSLKVNYGYTF; DNA: TGTGCCAGCAGTTTGAAGGTGAACTATGGCTACACCTTC; size: NA; V: TRBV12-3/TRBV12-4; D: NA; J: TRBJ1-2
CDR3: CASSRRQNTEAFF; DNA: TGTGCCAGCAGCCGGAGGCAGAACACTGAAGCTTTCTTT; size: NA; V: TRBV7-7; D: NA; J: TRBJ1-1
CDR3: CASSEPRAGTDDPYGYTF; DNA: TGTGCCAGCAGTGAACCGAGGGCCGGGACTGACGACCCCTATGGCTACACCTTC; size: NA; V: TRBV2; D: NA; J: TRBJ1-2
CDR3: CASSPLLGWNTEAFF; DNA: TGTGCCAGCAGCCCCCTCCTAGGATGGAACACTGAAGCTTTCTTT; size: NA; V: TRBV5-6; D: NA; J: TRBJ1-1
CDR3: CASSPRDSYEQYF; DNA: TGTGCCAGCAGCCCCCGGGACTCCTACGAGCAGTACTTC; size: NA; V: TRBV9; D: NA; J: TRBJ2-7
CDR3: CASSTTPNPIYEQYF; DNA: TGTGCCAGCAGCACTACTCCGAATCCTATCTACGAGCAGTACTTC; size: NA; V: TRBV6-5; D: NA; J: TRBJ2-7
CDR3: CASSPHREGEQFF; DNA: TGTGCCAGCAGTCCCCACAGGGAAGGCGAGCAGTTCTTC; size: NA; V: TRBV27; D: NA; J: TRBJ2-1
CDR3: CASSRTTGINQPQHF; DNA: TGTGCCAGCAGCCGAACGACAGGGATAAATCAGCCCCAGCATTTT; size: NA; V: TRBV6-2/TRBV6-3; D: TRBD1; J: TRBJ1-5
CDR3: CASSWGGAPNQPQHF; DNA: TGTGCCAGCAGTTGGGGAGGGGCGCCGAATCAGCCCCAGCATTTT; size: NA; V: TRBV28; D: NA; J: TRBJ1-5
CDR3: CASSPLAGKPLSPDTQYF; DNA: TGCGCCAGCAGCCCACTAGCGGGAAAGCCTCTATCGCCAGATACGCAGTATTTT; size: NA; V: TRBV4-1; D: TRBD2; J: TRBJ2-3
CDR3: CASSGGTGGDTEAFF; DNA: TGTGCCAGCAGCGGTGGGACCGGGGGGGACACTGAAGCTTTCTTT; size: NA; V: TRBV7-2; D: NA; J: TRBJ1-1
CDR3: CASSVLVENTGELFF; DNA: TGTGCCAGCAGCGTATTAGTCGAGAACACCGGGGAGCTGTTTTTT; size: NA; V: TRBV9; D: NA; J: TRBJ2-2
CDR3: CASSSPAGREQYF; DNA: TGCGCCAGCAGCTCGCCGGCGGGGCGGGAGCAGTACTTC; size: NA; V: TRBV5-1; D: NA; J: TRBJ2-7
CDR3: CASSFGGKLFF; DNA: TGTGCCAGCAGCTTTGGCGGAAAACTGTTTTTT; size: NA; V: TRBV7-2; D: NA; J: TRBJ1-4
CDR3: CASSPPGLNTEAFF; DNA: TGTGCCAGCAGCCCACCGGGCCTGAACACTGAAGCTTTCTTT; size: NA; V: TRBV5-5; D: NA; J: TRBJ1-1
CDR3: CATGIRGSGNTIYF; DNA: TGTGCCACCGGAATAAGGGGGTCTGGAAACACCATATATTTT; size: few; V: TRBV15; D: NA; J: TRBJ1-3
CDR3: CATGLRNSNQPQHF; DNA: TGTGCCACCGGACTAAGGAATAGCAATCAGCCCCAGCATTTT; size: NA; V: TRBV15; D: NA; J: TRBJ1-5
CDR3: CASSLAGQVFYGYTF; DNA: TGCGCCAGCAGCTTGGCGGGACAGGTCTTCTATGGCTACACCTTC; size: few; V: TRBV5-1; D: TRBD1; J: TRBJ1-2
CDR3: CASSLSMAGAIDNEQFF; DNA: TGTGCCAGCAGCTTATCAATGGCGGGAGCGATCGACAATGAGCAGTTCTTC; size: NA; V: TRBV7-8; D: TRBD2; J: TRBJ2-1
CDR3: CASTRHTNTEAFF; DNA: TGTGCCAGCACCCGACACACGAACACTGAAGCTTTCTTT; size: NA; V: TRBV6-5; D: NA; J: TRBJ1-1
CDR3: CASSENSNQPQHF; DNA: TGCGCCAGCAGTGAAAATAGCAATCAGCCCCAGCATTTT; size: NA; V: TRBV10-1; D: NA; J: TRBJ1-5
CDR3: CASSLIDNQPQHF; DNA: TGTGCCAGCAGCTTAATCGATAATCAGCCCCAGCATTTT; size: NA; V: TRBV7-2; D: NA; J: TRBJ1-5
CDR3: CASSLLNWNTEAFF; DNA: TGTGCCAGCAGCCTCCTCAACTGGAACACTGAAGCTTTCTTT; size: NA; V: TRBV7-2; D: NA; J: TRBJ1-1
CDR3: CASTPWKGGRQFF; DNA: TGTGCCAGCACACCCTGGAAGGGAGGGAGGCAGTTCTTC; size: NA; V: TRBV12-3/TRBV12-4; D: TRBD2; J: TRBJ2-1
CDR3: CSDETSGRINEQFF; DNA: TGCAGCGACGAAACTAGCGGGAGAATCAATGAGCAGTTCTTC; size: NA; V: TRBV29-1; D: TRBD2; J: TRBJ2-1
CDR3: CASSQGTGGETQYF; DNA: TGTGCCAGCAGCCAAGGGACAGGGGGGGAGACCCAGTACTTC; size: NA; V: TRBV3-1/TRBV3-2; D: TRBD1; J: TRBJ2-5
CDR3: CASSLSRGQYTEAFF; DNA: TGTGCCAGCAGCTTAAGCCGGGGGCAATACACTGAAGCTTTCTTT; size: NA; V: TRBV11-2; D: NA; J: TRBJ1-1
CDR3: CASSRAGSYGYTF; DNA: TGTGCCAGCAGTCGAGCCGGGAGCTATGGCTACACCTTC; size: NA; V: TRBV27; D: NA; J: TRBJ1-2
CDR3: CSAGGTGELFF; DNA: TGCAGTGCCGGCGGGACCGGGGAGCTGTTTTTT; size: NA; V: TRBV20-1; D: NA; J: TRBJ2-2
CDR3: CASSSSRGGGETQYF; DNA: TGTGCCAGCAGCTCGAGCCGAGGGGGCGGTGAGACCCAGTACTTC; size: NA; V: TRBV5-4; D: TRBD1; J: TRBJ2-5
CDR3: CASSTGLAGLDEQYF; DNA: TGCGCCAGCAGCACAGGACTAGCGGGACTCGACGAGCAGTACTTC; size: NA; V: TRBV5-1; D: TRBD2; J: TRBJ2-7
CDR3: CATSDGTKETQYF; DNA: TGTGCCACCAGTGACGGGACTAAAGAGACCCAGTACTTC; size: NA; V: TRBV24-1; D: TRBD2; J: TRBJ2-5
CDR3: CVRSPTVNTGELFF; DNA: TGTGTCAGAAGCCCGACAGTGAACACCGGGGAGCTGTTTTTT; size: NA; V: TRBV7-5; D: NA; J: TRBJ2-2
CDR3: CASSSPGGYEQYF; DNA: TGTGCCAGCAGTTCCCCAGGGGGCTACGAGCAGTACTTC; size: once; V: TRBV12-3/TRBV12-4; D: TRBD1; J: TRBJ2-7
CDR3: CASSVAGGALYEQYF; DNA: TGTGCCAGCAGCGTAGCAGGGGGAGCCCTGTACGAGCAGTACTTC; size: NA; V: TRBV9; D: TRBD1; J: TRBJ2-7
CDR3: CASFRIPNTEAFF; DNA: TGTGCCAGTTTTCGTATTCCGAACACTGAAGCTTTCTTT; size: NA; V: TRBV27; D: NA; J: TRBJ1-1